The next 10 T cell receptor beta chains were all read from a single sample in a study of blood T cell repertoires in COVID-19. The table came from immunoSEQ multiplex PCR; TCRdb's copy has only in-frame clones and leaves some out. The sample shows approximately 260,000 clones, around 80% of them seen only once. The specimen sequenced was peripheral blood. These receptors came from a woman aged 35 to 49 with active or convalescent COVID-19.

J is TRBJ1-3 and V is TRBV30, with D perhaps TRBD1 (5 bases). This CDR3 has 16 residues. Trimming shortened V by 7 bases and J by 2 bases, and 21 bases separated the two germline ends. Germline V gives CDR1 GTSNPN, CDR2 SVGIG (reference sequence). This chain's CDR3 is CASASDSLFAGNTIYF. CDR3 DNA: TGTGCCTCTGCTTCCGACAGCCTTTTTGCTGGAAACACCATATATTTT.

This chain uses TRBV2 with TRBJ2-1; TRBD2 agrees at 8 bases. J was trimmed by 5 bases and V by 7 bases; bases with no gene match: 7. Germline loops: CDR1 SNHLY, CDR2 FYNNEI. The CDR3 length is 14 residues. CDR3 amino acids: CASTDGRGNNEQFF. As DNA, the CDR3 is TGTGCCAGCACCGACGGGAGGGGCAACAATGAGCAGTTCTTC.

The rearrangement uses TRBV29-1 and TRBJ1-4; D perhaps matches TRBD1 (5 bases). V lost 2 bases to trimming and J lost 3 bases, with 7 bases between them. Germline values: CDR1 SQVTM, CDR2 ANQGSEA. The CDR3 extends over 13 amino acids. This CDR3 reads CSVERGSNEKLFF. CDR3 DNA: TGCAGCGTTGAACGGGGGTCTAATGAAAAACTGTTTTTT.

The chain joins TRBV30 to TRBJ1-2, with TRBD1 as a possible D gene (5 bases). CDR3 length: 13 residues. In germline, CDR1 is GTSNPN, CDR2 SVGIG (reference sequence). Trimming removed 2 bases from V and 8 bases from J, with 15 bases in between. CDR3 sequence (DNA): TGTGCCTGGAGTCCCCTAGGGGTGGACGGCTACACCTTC. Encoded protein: CAWSPLGVDGYTF.

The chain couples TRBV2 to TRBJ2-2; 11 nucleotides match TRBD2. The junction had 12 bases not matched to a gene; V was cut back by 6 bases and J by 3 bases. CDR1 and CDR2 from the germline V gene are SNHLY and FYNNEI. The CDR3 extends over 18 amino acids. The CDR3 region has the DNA TGTGCCAGCAGCCTAGGACAGGGACTAGCGGCTTACACCGGGGAGCTGTTTTTT. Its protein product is CASSLGQGLAAYTGELFF.

This CDR3 is CASSNPIGGLHSYNEQFF. The CDR3 region has the DNA TGTGCCAGCAGCAATCCCATCGGGGGGCTCCACTCCTACAATGAGCAGTTCTTC. The J gene is TRBJ2-1, the V gene TRBV21-1; the table's TRBD2 call for D was not verified on the DNA. TRBV21-1 is labeled a pseudogene. This CDR3 comprises 18 residues.

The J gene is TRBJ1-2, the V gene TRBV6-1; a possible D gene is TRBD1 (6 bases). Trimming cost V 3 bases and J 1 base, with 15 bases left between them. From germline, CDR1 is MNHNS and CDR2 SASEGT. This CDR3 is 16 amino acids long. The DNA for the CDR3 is TGTGCCAGCAGTGAGGTCAGGGGCTCCTTTAACTATGGCTACACCTTC. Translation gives CASSEVRGSFNYGYTF.

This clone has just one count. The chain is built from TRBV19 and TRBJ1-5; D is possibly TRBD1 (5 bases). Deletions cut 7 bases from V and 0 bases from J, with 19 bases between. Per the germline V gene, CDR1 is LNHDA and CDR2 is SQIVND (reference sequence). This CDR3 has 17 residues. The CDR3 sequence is CASIDHWTGGSNQPQHF. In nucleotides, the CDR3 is TGTGCCAGTATAGACCATTGGACGGGGGGTAGCAATCAGCCCCAGCATTTT.

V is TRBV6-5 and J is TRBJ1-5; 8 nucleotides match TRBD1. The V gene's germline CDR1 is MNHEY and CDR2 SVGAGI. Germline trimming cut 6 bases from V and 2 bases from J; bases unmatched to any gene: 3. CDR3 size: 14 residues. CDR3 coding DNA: TGTGCCAGCAGGACAGGGGAGGGCAATCAGCCCCAGCATTTT. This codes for CASRTGEGNQPQHF.

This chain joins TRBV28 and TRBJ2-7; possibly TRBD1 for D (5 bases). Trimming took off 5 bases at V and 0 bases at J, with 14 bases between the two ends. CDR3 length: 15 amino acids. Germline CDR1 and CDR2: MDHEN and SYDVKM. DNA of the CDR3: TGTGCCAGCAGTACACCAGGGTCCAGCTCCTACGAGCAGTACGTC. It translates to CASSTPGSSSYEQYV.